This T cell receptor beta chain was observed in a study of OX40 agonist ivuxolimab in advanced cancers. The wider study: Cohort: more than 75% men, mean age around 60, aged about 23 to 80. Two patients with cutaneous melanoma and one with hepatocellular carcinoma, three in total, showed partial responses. General observations from the study: No antigen was identified for the clonally expanded peripheral T cells.

Profiled with immunoSEQ multiplex PCR; TCRdb holds only in-frame clones, not every one. This table holds some 53,000 clones, roughly 94% found once. Points on this clone: Its antigen is as yet unknown.

The origin of this receptor is an adult with an advanced solid tumor such as melanoma, head and neck, liver or kidney cancer. The specimen comprised CD4+ or CD8+ T cells sorted from blood, sampled in a trial of the OX40 agonist ivuxolimab.

The CDR3 sequence: CASSRSRGRETQYF. CDR3 nucleotides: TGTGCCAGCTCGAGGTCGAGGGGGCGGGAGACCCAGTACTTC. V and J are TRBV9 and TRBJ2-5; TRBD1 agrees at 7 bases. Germline trimming cut 7 bases from V and 5 bases from J; bases unmatched to any gene: 11. This CDR3 has 14 residues. CDR1 SGDLS and CDR2 YYNGEE come from the germline V gene.